This T cell receptor (beta chain) was identified in a study of graft-versus-host responses after intestinal transplantation. Looking at the study overall: Transplants were multivisceral, liver-intestinal, or isolated intestinal. Study-wide findings and caveats: Peak levels of circulating GvH clones tracked with early post-transplant HvG declines.

Sequenced by immunoSEQ multiplex PCR; TCRdb stores in-frame clones only, minus some. This repertoire shows some 10,000 clones, around 30% found once; its top ten account for 6.2%. Plating of approximately 200,000 CFSE-labeled responder cells was done together with approximately 200,000 irradiated, violet-dye-labeled stimulator cells. This clone was found a few times. Germline V lookup: CDR1 SNHLY, CDR2 FYNNEI. The CDR3 contains 14 residues. V gave up 5 bases and J gave up 8 bases, with 15 bases separating them. This clonotype was sampled from a human patient who received an intestinal transplant. Sequencing used alloreactive CD8+ T cells from a mixed lymphocyte reaction culture, obtained before intestinal transplant. Specified subset: CFSE-low proliferating T cells sorted from roughly six-day pre-transplant mixed lymphocyte reaction (GvH or HvG direction). The J gene is TRBJ2-2, the V gene TRBV2, with a possible D match to TRBD1 (5 bases). CDR3 bases: TGTGCCAGCAGTTACAGTCAGGGTTCGGGGGAGCTGTTTTTT. Its protein product is CASSYSQGSGELFF.